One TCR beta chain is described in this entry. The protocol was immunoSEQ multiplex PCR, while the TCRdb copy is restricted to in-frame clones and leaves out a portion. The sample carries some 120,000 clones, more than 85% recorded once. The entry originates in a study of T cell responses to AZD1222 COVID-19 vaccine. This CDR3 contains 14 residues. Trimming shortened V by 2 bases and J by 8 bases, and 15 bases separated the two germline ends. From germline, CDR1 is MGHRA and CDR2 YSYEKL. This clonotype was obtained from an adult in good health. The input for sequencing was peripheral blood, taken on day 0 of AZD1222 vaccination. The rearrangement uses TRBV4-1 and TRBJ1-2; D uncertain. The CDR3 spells CASSQRRNHVGYTF. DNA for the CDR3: TGCGCCAGCAGCCAACGGCGGAACCATGTCGGCTACACCTTC.